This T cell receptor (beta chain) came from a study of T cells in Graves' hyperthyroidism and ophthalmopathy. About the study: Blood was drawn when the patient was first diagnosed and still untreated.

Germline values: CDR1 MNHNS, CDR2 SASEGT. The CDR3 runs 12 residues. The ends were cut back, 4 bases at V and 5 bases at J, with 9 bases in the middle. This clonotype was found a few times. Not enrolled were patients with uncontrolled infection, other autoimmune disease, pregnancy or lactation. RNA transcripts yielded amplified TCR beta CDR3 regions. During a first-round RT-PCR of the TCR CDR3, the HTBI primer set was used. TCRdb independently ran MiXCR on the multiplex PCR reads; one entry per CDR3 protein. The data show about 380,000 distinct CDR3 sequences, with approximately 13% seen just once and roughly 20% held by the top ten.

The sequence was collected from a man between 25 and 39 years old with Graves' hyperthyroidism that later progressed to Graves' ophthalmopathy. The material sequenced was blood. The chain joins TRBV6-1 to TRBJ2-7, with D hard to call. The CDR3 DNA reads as TGTGCCAGCAGTGCTTGGGTCGACGAGCAGTACTTC. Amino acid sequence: CASSAWVDEQYF.